This TCR beta chain was documented in a study of blood T cell repertoires in COVID-19. Study as a whole: Acute and convalescent COVID-19 samples came from the United States, Italy and Spain. From T cells, B-cell-depleted T cells, or PBMCs came the material, which was cDNA or gDNA.

Grouping used clinical history reported by participants in a survey and questionnaire. The study counted Cohort 3 donors as recovered given two negative PCRs, clearance, or symptom resolution. Germline V gene sequence: CDR1 LNHNV, CDR2 YYDKDF (reference sequence). The CDR3 covers 15 residues. The J segment lost 5 bases and the V segment lost 6 bases, leaving 9 bases of the junction unmatched. The assay was immunoSEQ multiplex PCR, and TCRdb's table has in-frame clones only and misses some. The sample lists 150,000 or so clones, more than 80% occurring once. The chain uses TRBV15 and TRBJ2-2; TRBD2 agrees at 7 bases. The clonotype comes from a middle-aged man who had recovered from COVID-19. The sample was PBMCs or T cells enriched from blood (not recorded which). The CDR3 region has the DNA TGTGCCACCAGAATCAGCGGGGTAGCGACCGGGGAGCTGTTTTTT. Translation: CATRISGVATGELFF.